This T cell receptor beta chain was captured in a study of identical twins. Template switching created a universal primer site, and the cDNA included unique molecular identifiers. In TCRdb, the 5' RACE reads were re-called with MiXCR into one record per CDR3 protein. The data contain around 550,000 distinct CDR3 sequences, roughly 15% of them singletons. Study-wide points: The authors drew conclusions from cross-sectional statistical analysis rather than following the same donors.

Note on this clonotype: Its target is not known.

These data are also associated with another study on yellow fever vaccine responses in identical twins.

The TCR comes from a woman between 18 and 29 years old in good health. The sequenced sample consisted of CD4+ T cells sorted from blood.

CDR3 nucleotide sequence: TGTGCCAGCAGCCAACGACTAGCGGGGGGGCCCCAAGAGACCCAGTACTTC. It yields the protein CASSQRLAGGPQETQYF. This chain joins TRBV3-1 and TRBJ2-5, with 14 bases identical to TRBD2. Per germline, CDR1 LGHDT and CDR2 YNNKEL (reference sequence). The CDR3 is 17 residues long. Trimming at V came to 2 bases and at J to 1 base, leaving 3 bases not matched to a gene.